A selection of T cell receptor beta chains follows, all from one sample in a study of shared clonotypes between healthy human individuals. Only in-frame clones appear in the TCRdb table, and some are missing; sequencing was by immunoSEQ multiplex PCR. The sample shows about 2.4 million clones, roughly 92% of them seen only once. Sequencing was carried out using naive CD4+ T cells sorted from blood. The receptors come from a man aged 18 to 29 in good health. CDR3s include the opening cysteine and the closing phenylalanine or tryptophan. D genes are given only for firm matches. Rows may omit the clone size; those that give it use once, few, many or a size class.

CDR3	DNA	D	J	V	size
CASRTYTEAFF	TGTGCCAGCAGAACTTACACTGAAGCTTTCTTT	-	TRBJ1-1	TRBV6-5	-
CASSREGVGYEQYF	TGTGCCAGCAGTAGGGAGGGAGTAGGATACGAGCAGTACTTC	TRBD2	TRBJ2-7	TRBV2	-
CASSQQQRSRHEQFF	TGTGCCAGCAGCCAACAACAGCGGTCGCGCCATGAGCAGTTCTTC	-	TRBJ2-1	TRBV27	-
CASSEWIGLPETQYF	TGTGCCAGCAGTGAATGGATCGGACTGCCAGAGACCCAGTACTTC	-	TRBJ2-5	TRBV25-1	-
CASSLLTSGGADEQFF	TGTGCCAGCAGCCTCCTTACTAGCGGGGGGGCTGATGAGCAGTTCTTC	TRBD2	TRBJ2-1	TRBV11-3	-
CASSVTGSTNEKLFF	TGTGCCAGCAGTGTAACGGGGTCAACTAATGAAAAACTGTTTTTT	-	TRBJ1-4	TRBV6-1	-
CASSVTDSNYGYTF	TGTGCCAGCAGTGTAACGGACAGTAACTATGGCTACACCTTC	-	TRBJ1-2	TRBV6-1	-
CASSEIGGLRFVGNTIYF	TGTGCCAGCAGTGAAATCGGGGGGTTACGATTCGTTGGAAACACCATATATTTT	-	TRBJ1-3	TRBV2	-
CASSYVGPEQYF	TGTGCCAGCAGTTACGTGGGTCCCGAGCAGTACTTC	-	TRBJ2-7	TRBV6-6	-
CASSTLGGQGRSPLHF	TGTGCCAGCAGTACTCTGGGGGGACAGGGACGATCACCCCTCCACTTT	TRBD1	TRBJ1-6	TRBV28	-
CASTLAGGPPDTQYF	TGTGCCAGCACCCTCGCGGGGGGGCCACCAGATACGCAGTATTTT	TRBD2	TRBJ2-3	TRBV6-1	-
CAWRGANYGYTF	TGTGCCTGGAGGGGGGCGAACTATGGCTACACCTTC	-	TRBJ1-2	TRBV30	-
CASSTPGQGGTEAFF	TGTGCCAGTAGTACCCCGGGACAGGGAGGGACTGAAGCTTTCTTT	TRBD1	TRBJ1-1	TRBV19	-
CASSSGGPYQETQYF	TGTGCCAGCAGTTCAGGGGGCCCGTACCAAGAGACCCAGTACTTC	TRBD1	TRBJ2-5	TRBV28	-
CASSESRRGLDEQYF	TGCGCCAGCAGTGAGTCCCGCAGGGGTCTCGACGAGCAGTACTTC	-	TRBJ2-7	TRBV10-1	few
CASNRDWDPHEQFF	TGTGCCAGCAATAGGGACTGGGACCCCCACGAGCAGTTCTTC	-	TRBJ2-1	TRBV6-1	-
CASSLVVQETQYF	TGTGCCAGCAGCTTAGTGGTCCAAGAGACCCAGTACTTC	-	TRBJ2-5	TRBV7-2	-
CASSSTGGAGYTF	TGTGCCAGCAGTTCCACAGGGGGCGCAGGCTACACCTTC	TRBD1	TRBJ1-2	TRBV7-9	-
CASSLDWTRNTEAFF	TGCGCCAGCAGCTTGGACTGGACAAGGAACACTGAAGCTTTCTTT	-	TRBJ1-1	TRBV5-1	-
CAISEPASGTEAFF	TGTGCCATCAGTGAACCAGCCTCGGGCACTGAAGCTTTCTTT	-	TRBJ1-1	TRBV10-3	-
CAWSVPDRVAEAFF	TGTGCCTGGAGTGTCCCTGACAGGGTTGCTGAAGCTTTCTTT	TRBD1	TRBJ1-1	TRBV30	few
CASTTPGLANQPQHF	TGTGCCAGTACCACGCCGGGCCTGGCCAATCAGCCCCAGCATTTT	-	TRBJ1-5	TRBV19	few
CASSSRERELFF	TGCGCCAGCAGCTCCCGGGAGAGGGAGCTGTTTTTT	-	TRBJ2-2	TRBV5-1	-
CASSSRQGAWSPLHF	TGTGCCAGCAGTTCCCGACAGGGGGCCTGGTCACCCCTCCACTTT	TRBD1	TRBJ1-6	TRBV28	many
CASSEGTRGDTQYF	TGTGCCAGCAGTGAAGGTACCCGGGGGGATACGCAGTATTTT	-	TRBJ2-3	TRBV6-1	once
CASSLQGRGANQPQHF	TGTGCCAGCAGTTTACAGGGAAGGGGTGCCAATCAGCCCCAGCATTTT	-	TRBJ1-5	TRBV28	-
CASSSVGQGDDGELFF	TGTGCCAGCAGCTCGGTGGGACAGGGGGACGACGGGGAGCTGTTTTTT	TRBD1	TRBJ2-2	TRBV5-4	-
CASSLAGGADTQYF	TGTGCCAGCAGCTTAGCGGGAGGGGCAGATACGCAGTATTTT	TRBD2	TRBJ2-3	TRBV7-2	-
CASSYGGREYF	TGTGCCAGCAGTTACGGGGGGAGAGAGTATTTT	-	TRBJ2-3	TRBV6-5	once
CASSPYGQDLTEAFF	TGTGCCAGCTCTCCCTATGGACAGGATCTTACTGAAGCTTTCTTT	TRBD1	TRBJ1-1	TRBV18	-
CASSQEGQYNEQFF	TGCGCCAGCAGCCAAGAGGGACAGTACAATGAGCAGTTCTTC	TRBD1	TRBJ2-1	TRBV4-3	-
CSALLGETQYF	TGCAGTGCCCTACTGGGGGAGACCCAGTACTTC	-	TRBJ2-5	TRBV20-1	-
CAISGSRYEQYF	TGTGCCATCAGTGGTTCCCGTTACGAGCAGTACTTC	-	TRBJ2-7	TRBV10-3	-
CASSGLGQGGGELFF	TGTGCCAGCAGTGGATTGGGGCAAGGAGGCGGGGAGCTGTTTTTT	-	TRBJ2-2	TRBV2	-
CASSIDRGLTDTQYF	TGTGCCAGTAGTATAGACAGGGGGCTCACAGATACGCAGTATTTT	TRBD1	TRBJ2-3	TRBV19	once
CASSSSTGKAEKLFF	TGTGCCAGCAGCTCTTCGACAGGGAAGGCGGAAAAACTGTTTTTT	TRBD1	TRBJ1-4	TRBV7-9	few
CASSGPGELFF	TGTGCCAGCAGTGGGCCCGGGGAGCTGTTTTTT	-	TRBJ2-2	TRBV2	-
CAIQGPINYGYTF	TGTGCCATCCAGGGGCCCATTAACTATGGCTACACCTTC	-	TRBJ1-2	TRBV9	-
CASSIKALSENSPLHF	TGTGCCAGTAGTATAAAGGCCTTATCAGAAAATTCACCCCTCCACTTT	-	TRBJ1-6	TRBV19	-
CAGTSYTGELFF	TGTGCCGGGACTAGTTACACCGGGGAGCTGTTTTTT	TRBD2	TRBJ2-2	TRBV30	-
CASSPGTGGNQPQHF	TGTGCCAGCAGTCCAGGGACAGGCGGCAATCAGCCCCAGCATTTT	TRBD1	TRBJ1-5	TRBV6-5	-
CASSYAYDSSGNTIYF	TGCGCCAGCAGCTATGCTTATGACAGCTCTGGAAACACCATATATTTT	-	TRBJ1-3	TRBV5-1	-